Detailed here is one T cell receptor (beta chain). The sample originates from a study of blood T cell repertoires in COVID-19. Study details: Acute and convalescent COVID-19 specimens originated in the United States, Italy and Spain. PBMCs, B-cell-depleted T cells, or T cells were the source of the cDNA or gDNA that made up the material.

The V gene's germline CDR1 is MNHEY and CDR2 SVGAGI. The CDR3 contains 15 residues. The ends lost 8 bases at V and 4 bases at J; junction bases unmatched: 11. How the authors handled the data: Estimated nucleated cell counts came from reference gene primer amplification. Clones were read by immunoSEQ multiplex PCR, and TCRdb kept only the in-frame ones, dropping some. V and J calls and clone size come straight from that table; D and trimming were deduced from the DNA. The table lists hundreds of thousands of clones, about nine tenths of them singletons. The TCR originated in a woman in her twenties or thirties with active or convalescent COVID-19. The chain is built from TRBV6-5 and TRBJ2-7; 10 nucleotides align to TRBD2. The sample comprised peripheral blood. CDR3 loop: CASCGTSDPLYEQYF. CDR3 in DNA: TGTGCCAGCTGCGGGACTAGCGACCCACTGTACGAGCAGTACTTC.